This T cell receptor (beta chain) was identified in a study of blood T cell repertoires in COVID-19. The V and J ends lost 2 bases and 8 bases, in that order; junction bases with no gene match: 2. Germline CDR1 MDHEN, CDR2 SYDVKM. This CDR3 spans 14 amino acids. Here immunoSEQ multiplex PCR was the method, and the copy in TCRdb shows in-frame clones only, minus some. The sample lists over 250,000 clones, 80% to 90% occurring once. There are a few counts of this clone. The clonotype originates from a woman aged 70-85 years with acute or convalescent COVID-19. The sample was peripheral blood. V and J are TRBV28 and TRBJ1-6; 8 nucleotides align to TRBD1. The CDR3 region has the DNA TGTGCCAGCAGTTTAGACAGGGGAGATTCACCCCTCCACTTT. This codes for CASSLDRGDSPLHF.